This T cell receptor (beta chain) was recorded in a study of T cell responses to AZD1222 COVID-19 vaccine. This clone was found once. Repertoires were generated with immunoSEQ multiplex PCR, while TCRdb's copy carries only in-frame clones and drops some. The data hold about 130,000 clones, with approximately 88% observed a single time. Germline V gene sequence: CDR1 SGHRS, CDR2 YFSETQ. The V gene lost 0 bases and the J gene lost 0 bases, with 12 bases spanning the gap. The CDR3 is 16 residues long. Sequenced here: peripheral blood, sampled on day 0 of AZD1222 vaccination. The J gene is TRBJ1-1, the V gene TRBV5-1; the D is unclear. This receptor was taken from an adult in good health. CDR3 protein: CASSLELGIVNTEAFF. CDR3 nucleotides: TGCGCCAGCAGCTTGGAGTTGGGGATTGTGAACACTGAAGCTTTCTTT.